This T cell receptor beta chain was recovered during a study of control samples from healthy donors and cancer patients. This table comes from immunoSEQ multiplex PCR, and its TCRdb copy is limited to in-frame clones, with some not included. The repertoire consists of 70,000 to 95,000 clones, with over 85% occurring once and the leading ten covering about 1.3%. This TCR came from a woman aged 40 to 50 with lung cancer. Source material: PBMCs.

The CDR3 loop is CASSFAGLYNEQFF. The DNA for the CDR3 is TGTGCCAGCAGTTTCGCAGGGCTCTACAATGAGCAGTTCTTC. The chain links TRBV27 to TRBJ2-1; D is possibly TRBD1 (5 bases). Trimming left V 3 bases short and J 3 bases short, with 9 bases between. Per germline, CDR1 MNHEY and CDR2 SMNVEV (reference sequence). The CDR3 runs 14 residues.